The T cell receptor (beta chain) under discussion was sequenced for a study of shared clonotypes between healthy human individuals. Points from the study as a whole: Clonotypes not shared had lower generation probabilities than those common to all four donors.

Germline trimming cut 6 bases from V and 1 base from J; bases unmatched to any gene: 4. The CDR3 is 14 residues long. Germline assignment: CDR1 MDHEN and CDR2 SYDVKM. The authors ran the assay at deep level. In the sorted-subset replicate PCRs, 200 ng DNA, around 30,000 T cell genomes, was used. The method was immunoSEQ multiplex PCR; TCRdb's version includes in-frame clones alone and lacks a portion of them. This sample has nearly 750,000 clones, with roughly 72% found just once. In its sample, this clone was seen many times. Its specificity is unknown. This clonotype was obtained from a woman in her twenties or thirties in good health. Input material: memory CD4+ T cells sorted from blood. Subset specified: CD45RA-negative fraction. This chain joins TRBV28 and TRBJ1-1; TRBD1 matches at 8 bases. The CDR3 DNA follows: TGTGCCAGCAGACGACAGGGGAAGAACACTGAAGCTTTCTTT. Encoded protein: CASRRQGKNTEAFF. The full variable domain, in which reference TRBV28 and TRBJ1-1 provide the parts outside the CDR3, is DVKVTQSSRYLVKRTGEKVFLECVQDMDHENMFWYRQDPGLGLRLIYFSYDVKMKEKGDIPEGYSVSREKKERFSLILESASTNQTSMYLCASRRQGKNTEAFFGQGTRLTVV.